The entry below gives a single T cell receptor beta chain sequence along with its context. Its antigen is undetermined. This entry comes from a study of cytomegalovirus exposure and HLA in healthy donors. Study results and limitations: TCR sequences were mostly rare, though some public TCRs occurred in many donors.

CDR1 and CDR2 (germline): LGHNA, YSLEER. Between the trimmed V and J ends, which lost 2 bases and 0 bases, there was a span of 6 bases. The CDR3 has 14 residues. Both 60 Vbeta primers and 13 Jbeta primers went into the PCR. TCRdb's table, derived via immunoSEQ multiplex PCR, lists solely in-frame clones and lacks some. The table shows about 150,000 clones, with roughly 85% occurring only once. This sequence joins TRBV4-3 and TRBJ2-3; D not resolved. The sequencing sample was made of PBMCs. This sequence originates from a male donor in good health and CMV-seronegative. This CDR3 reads CASSQQTSTDTQYF. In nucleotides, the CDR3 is TGCGCCAGCAGCCAACAGACAAGCACAGATACGCAGTATTTT.